A selection of T cell receptor beta chains follows, all from one sample in a study of T cells expressing NK-cell markers. Reanalyzing the 5' RACE reads, TCRdb keeps one entry per CDR3 protein, without DNA. This sample's table has some 410,000 distinct CDR3 sequences. Specimen: blood T cells: a sorted CD56 or NKG2C T cell subset, CD4+ or CD8+ T cells, or bulk PBMC T cells (not recorded which). Every receptor here comes from a woman between 18 and 70 years old in good health. Each CDR3 is given with its conserved first and last residue.

V,J,CDR3
TRBV6-4,TRBJ1-2,CASSPQTGANYGYTF
TRBV30,TRBJ2-1,CAWNPSSYNEQFF
TRBV29-1,TRBJ2-2,CSVPRLAGDFTGELFF
TRBV27,TRBJ2-7,CASSLRTSGAWEQYF
TRBV7-9,TRBJ2-1,CASSLSSSYNEQFF
TRBV9,TRBJ2-1,CASSVAAGRLNEQFF
TRBV4-2,TRBJ1-5,CASSHGQGNQPQHF
TRBV12-3/TRBV12-4,TRBJ2-7,CASSWLGADEQYF
TRBV12-3/TRBV12-4,TRBJ1-5,CASTAGRHNQPQHF
TRBV5-1,TRBJ1-1,CASSVTTLRGNSEAFF
TRBV12-3/TRBV12-4,TRBJ2-3,CASSYLLVADTQYF
TRBV7-2,TRBJ2-1,CASSKDPSLDEQFF
TRBV4-3,TRBJ1-3,CASSQDAGVPSGNTIYF
TRBV6-2/TRBV6-3,TRBJ2-3,CASSLLLADTASPDTQYF
TRBV14,TRBJ1-1,CASSRIQYTEAFF
TRBV5-1,TRBJ2-7,CASSFDLSYEQYF
TRBV2,TRBJ1-5,CASHRVRNQPQHF
TRBV6-5,TRBJ2-3,CASSYDRYTQYF
TRBV30,TRBJ1-1,CAWSRHLNTEAFF
TRBV7-2,TRBJ1-2,CASSFLGTGFGYTF
TRBV7-3,TRBJ2-3,CASSSGGSSTDTQYF
TRBV27,TRBJ2-7,CASSLGGRDYEQYF
TRBV20-1,TRBJ2-1,CSAPAPRSYNEQFF
TRBV25-1,TRBJ2-3,CASSDVQRDTQYF
TRBV10-3,TRBJ1-1,CAISDSQGNTEAFF
TRBV12-3/TRBV12-4,TRBJ2-1,CASSFGRERYNEQFF
TRBV6-5,TRBJ2-3,CASSYSGGPSGTDTQYF
TRBV4-3,TRBJ2-3,CASSQVLGAWGTDTQYF
TRBV20-1,TRBJ2-1,CSGGQGYEQFF
TRBV28,TRBJ2-7,CASRGGHAYEQYF
TRBV12-3/TRBV12-4,TRBJ2-3,CASTLGRGGSVTDTQYF
TRBV9,TRBJ2-1,CASSGTLVEQFF
TRBV9,TRBJ1-5,CASSTGGGDNQPQHF
TRBV27,TRBJ1-2,CASSLMAESLDGYTF
TRBV4-3,TRBJ2-7,CASSQEQGVGYEQYF
TRBV19,TRBJ2-1,CASSIGGRGAHNEQFF
TRBV6-2/TRBV6-3,TRBJ2-3,CASSYAGGHPSTDTQYF
TRBV20-1,TRBJ2-2,CSATGGAGELFF
TRBV20-1,TRBJ2-5,CSASEGQETQYF
TRBV7-2,TRBJ2-3,CASSFNPQGYTDTQYF
TRBV12-3/TRBV12-4,TRBJ1-2,CASSLNTLSGYTF
TRBV7-2,TRBJ2-7,CASSFSGVPYEQYF
TRBV12-3/TRBV12-4,TRBJ2-1,CASPRGRGVLAEQFF
TRBV4-3,TRBJ1-2,CASSQAGPDYGYTF
TRBV6-6,TRBJ2-7,CASRTGVDEQYF
TRBV11-1,TRBJ1-2,CASSLGANRGPANYGYTF
TRBV4-1,TRBJ2-5,CASSLREEQETQYF
TRBV4-1,TRBJ2-7,CASSQLQGPHEQYF
TRBV7-2,TRBJ1-2,CASSQTGRREAGYTF
TRBV6-6,TRBJ1-1,CASRSANTEAFF
TRBV10-3,TRBJ2-1,CAISSHTGQGGEQFF